Included here is one T cell receptor (beta chain) sequence, with context. The CDR3 loop spans 14 amino acids. The germline gives CDR1 MNHEY, CDR2 SMNVEV (reference sequence). With V trimmed by 2 bases and J by 4 bases, 3 bases remained unmatched. Profiled with immunoSEQ multiplex PCR; TCRdb holds only in-frame clones, not every one. Of around 430,000 clones listed, about 86% are singletons. Grouping used clinical history reported by participants in a survey and questionnaire. Each recovered donor of Cohort 3 presented with two negative PCRs, clearance, or symptom resolution. The sample belongs to a study of blood T cell repertoires in COVID-19.

This chain links TRBV27 with TRBJ2-3, with 7 nucleotides matching TRBD2. The TCR sequence derives from a woman in her 50s who had recovered from COVID-19. The sample taken for sequencing was PBMCs or T cells enriched from blood (not recorded which). CDR3 residues: CASSLREGSDTQYF. CDR3 DNA sequence: TGTGCCAGCAGTTTAAGGGAGGGTTCAGATACGCAGTATTTT.